The 22 T cell receptor beta chains listed next were all sequenced from one sample in a study of T cells in Graves' hyperthyroidism and ophthalmopathy. TCR beta CDR3 regions were amplified from RNA transcripts. RT-PCR in the first round (using the HTBI primer set) targeted the TCR CDR3. TCRdb reprocessed the multiplex PCR reads with MiXCR, giving one entry per CDR3 protein. The sample holds over 450,000 distinct CDR3 sequences, roughly 14% seen once. The specimen sequenced was blood. These receptors were collected from a woman aged 18-29 years with Graves' hyperthyroidism.

Many counts were recorded for this clonotype. The gene calls are TRBV6-1 and TRBJ2-1, with a weak D call TRBD2 (6 bases). The V and J ends lost 3 bases and 8 bases respectively, with 20 bases between them. The CDR3 extends over 16 amino acids. Germline CDR1 MNHNS, CDR2 SASEGT. CDR3 in amino acids: CASSDGIGRGKDEQFF. The CDR3 coding sequence is TGTGCCAGCAGTGATGGGATCGGGCGGGGCAAAGATGAGCAGTTCTTC.

The CDR3 here is CASRPGTGLNTEAFF. CDR3 DNA: TGCGCCAGCCGTCCCGGGACAGGGCTGAACACTGAAGCTTTCTTT. The chain employs TRBV4-1 and TRBJ1-1; 9 positions agree with TRBD1. The CDR3 is 15 residues long. CDR1 is MGHRA, CDR2 YSYEKL, per germline. V shed 8 bases, J shed 0 bases, and the junction held 7 bases outside the gene matches.

In this sample, this clonotype turned up a few times. The rearrangement joins TRBV19 to TRBJ1-5, with a tentative D call TRBD1 (6 bases). CDR3 size: 15 residues. CDR1 is LNHDA, CDR2 SQIVND, per germline (reference sequence). V gave up 6 bases and J gave up 2 bases, with 14 bases separating them. CDR3 in DNA: TGTGCCAGTAGCCGACAGGAAGGCGGCAATCAGCCCCAGCATTTT. This sequence encodes CASSRQEGGNQPQHF.

This clonotype occurred many times. The V gene is TRBV2, the J gene TRBJ1-1, with a tentative D call TRBD1 (5 bases). Germline lookup yields CDR1 SNHLY and CDR2 FYNNEI. Deletions cut 3 bases from V and 0 bases from J, with 11 bases between. The CDR3 contains 15 residues. As DNA, the CDR3 is TGTGCCAGCAGTGATGAGGGACGGATGAACACTGAAGCTTTCTTT. Translating gives CASSDEGRMNTEAFF.

This clonotype came up a few times. The chain carries TRBV3-1 and TRBJ1-1; D remains ambiguous. The CDR3 consists of 17 residues. Germline-derived CDR1 and CDR2 are LGHDT and YNNKEL (reference sequence). The V end was cut by 2 bases, the J end by 2 bases, with 18 bases between. In DNA form, the CDR3 reads TGTGCCAGCAGCCAACTTCCACGGGGTCGGGGAAACACTGAAGCTTTCTTT. Encoded protein: CASSQLPRGRGNTEAFF.

This clonotype has more than one count but fewer than ten. A read error is possible here, since a much larger clone lies one base away. The chain employs TRBV4-2 and TRBJ2-5; D is possibly TRBD1 (6 bases). CDR3 length: 14 amino acids. Per the germline V gene, CDR1 is LGHNA and CDR2 is YNFKEQ. V was pared by 4 bases and J by 4 bases, with 13 bases between. The CDR3 reads CASSPGTMGETQYF. CDR3 coding DNA: TGTGCCAGCAGCCCTGGGACAATGGGAGAGACCCAGTACTTC.

This clonotype came up many times. The chain is built from TRBV7-6 and TRBJ1-2; TRBD1 might be the D (5 bases). The germline CDR1 and CDR2 sequences are SGHVS and FNYEAQ. The CDR3 runs to 15 residues. Trimming took 1 base from V and 7 from J, leaving 16 bases between them. The CDR3 protein is CASSLGPGFQGGYTF. In DNA form, the CDR3 reads TGTGCCAGCAGCTTAGGTCCCGGGTTCCAGGGTGGCTACACCTTC.

This clonotype was picked up many times. The V and J genes are TRBV6-1 and TRBJ1-2; 9 positions agree with TRBD1. The CDR3 totals 15 residues. V lost 6 bases and J lost 2; bases outside the gene matches: 7. Germline V gives CDR1 MNHNS, CDR2 SASEGT. In nucleotides, the CDR3 is TGTGCCAGCAGGCGACCGACAGGGGGAAACTATGGCTACACCTTC. Protein sequence: CASRRPTGGNYGYTF.

This clonotype was detected many times. Its ends do not fully match the called genes, so a read error is possible. The CDR3 DNA reads as TGTGCCATCAGATTGGGACAGGCCTCTGGTGCCAACGTCCTGACTTTC. It codes for CAIRLGQASGANVLTF. The chain combines TRBV10-3 with TRBJ2-6, with TRBD1 matching 8 bases. This CDR3 is 16 amino acids long. Germline V gene data show CDR1 as ENHRY and CDR2 as SYGVKD.

The rearrangement links TRBV4-1 to TRBJ2-1; 12 bases fit TRBD2. The CDR3 covers 15 residues. CDR1 MGHRA and CDR2 YSYEKL come from the germline V gene. V was clipped by 4 bases and J by 8 bases; unmatched bases: 6. CDR3 DNA sequence: TGCGCCAGCAGCCCGGCCGGGACTAGCGGGTATGAGCAGTTCTTC. This translates into CASSPAGTSGYEQFF.

Ten or more counts support this clonotype. The chain has TRBV3-1 and TRBJ2-2; no firm D call. This CDR3 contains 16 residues. Trimming took off 1 base at V and 0 bases at J, with 9 bases between the two ends. The germline V gene has CDR1 LGHDT and CDR2 YNNKEL (reference sequence). The CDR3 DNA reads TGTGCCAGCAGCCAAGTTTCTGGGCCGAACACCGGGGAGCTGTTTTTT. Residues: CASSQVSGPNTGELFF.

Many counts were recorded for this clonotype. This rearrangement joins TRBV12-3 or TRBV12-4 to TRBJ1-1; D is ambiguous. V was pared by 3 bases and J by 1 base, with 9 bases between. The CDR3 contains 14 residues. The CDR3 reads CASSLEPKNTEAFF. The CDR3 DNA is TGTGCCAGCAGTTTGGAGCCAAAGAACACTGAAGCTTTCTTT.

This clonotype is a singleton in its sample. Possible read error: a much larger clone is one base away. The chain combines TRBV20-1 with TRBJ2-7, with D tentatively TRBD2 (7 bases). The V and J ends lost 6 bases and 5 bases respectively, with 17 bases between them. The CDR3 sequence is 13 residues long. The germline V gene encodes CDR1 DFQATT and CDR2 SNEGSKA (reference sequence). The CDR3 spells CSAPTGGKDEQYF. The CDR3 DNA reads TGCAGTGCCCCGACGGGGGGCAAGGACGAGCAGTACTTC.

This clonotype appeared many times. The chain recombines TRBV30 with TRBJ2-7; a possible D gene is TRBD1 (6 bases). Germline V CDR1 and CDR2: GTSNPN, SVGIG (reference sequence). The CDR3 is 13 amino acids. Trimming cost V 3 bases and J 3 bases, with 12 bases left between them. This CDR3 reads CAWRYGGRYEQYF. The DNA for the CDR3 is TGTGCCTGGAGGTATGGGGGCCGCTACGAGCAGTACTTC.

This clonotype came up many times. This CDR3 reads CASTSRGPWDTEAFF. CDR3 bases: TGCGCCAGCACATCGAGAGGCCCTTGGGACACTGAAGCTTTCTTT. The genes are TRBV5-1 and TRBJ1-1; D is uncertain. CDR1 and CDR2 from the germline V gene are SGHRS and YFSETQ. The V end was cut by 6 bases, the J end by 3 bases, with 18 bases between. The CDR3 covers 15 residues.

This clonotype occurred many times. This chain connects TRBV27 to TRBJ2-3, with TRBD2 matching over 13 bases. Trimming cost V 6 bases and J 2 bases; bases outside gene matches: 11. Germline V gene data show CDR1 as MNHEY and CDR2 as SMNVEV (reference sequence). The CDR3 is made up of 18 amino acids. CDR3 nucleotides: TGTGCCAGCAGGCTCACTAGCGGGAGGGGGGCTTACACAGATACGCAGTATTTT. Encoded protein: CASRLTSGRGAYTDTQYF.

This clonotype was recorded at least ten times. V gene TRBV4-1 combines with J gene TRBJ1-3; 7 bases agree with TRBD1. The CDR3 has 16 amino acids. J lost 1 base, V lost 0 bases, and 3 bases had no gene match. In germline, CDR1 is MGHRA, CDR2 YSYEKL. CDR3 coding DNA: TGCGCCAGCAGCCAAGATCCGACAGGGTCTGGAAACACCATATATTTT. Translating it yields CASSQDPTGSGNTIYF.

V gene TRBV15 combines with J gene TRBJ1-5; a weak D match, TRBD1 (6 bases). The CDR3 consists of 16 residues. The ends were cut back, 1 base at V and 0 bases at J, with 10 bases in the middle. CDR1 LNHNV and CDR2 YYDKDF come from the germline V gene (reference sequence). In DNA form, the CDR3 reads TGTGCCACCAGCAGAGGAGGGGGAGGTAGCAATCAGCCCCAGCATTTT. Protein: CATSRGGGGSNQPQHF. The full variable domain, rest sourced from reference TRBV15 and TRBJ1-5, is DAMVIQNPRYQVTQFGKPVTLSCSQTLNHNVMYWYQQKSSQAPKLLFHYYDKDFNNEADTPDNFQSRRPNTSFCFLDIRSPGLGDTAMYLCATSRGGGGSNQPQHFGDGTRLSIL.

This clonotype was counted at least ten times. The CDR3 is CASSSSGLNEQFF. The CDR3 region has the DNA TGTGCCAGCAGCTCCAGCGGTCTAAATGAGCAGTTCTTC. This rearrangement joins TRBV7-9 to TRBJ2-1, with D perhaps matching TRBD2 (5 bases). Germline V gives CDR1 SEHNR, CDR2 FQNEAQ (reference sequence). CDR3 length equals 13 residues. V was cut by 4 bases and J by 7 bases, with 11 bases left in between.

The chain links TRBV11-2 to TRBJ1-6, with D perhaps TRBD1 (6 bases). V was clipped by 7 bases and J by 10 bases, with 11 bases between them. This CDR3 spans 12 amino acids. The germline V gene encodes CDR1 SGHAT and CDR2 FQNNGV. The CDR3 is CASTRDNSPLHF. In DNA, the CDR3 is TGTGCCAGCACCCGGGACAACTCACCCCTCCACTTT.

This clonotype was seen more than once but under ten times. The chain carries TRBV6-1 and TRBJ2-7; D may be TRBD2 (5 bases). CDR3 length equals 14 residues. Germline CDR1 and CDR2: MNHNS and SASEGT. V lost 5 bases and J lost 0, with 11 bases in between. The CDR3, as DNA: TGTGCCAGCAGTCGGGGAGCGAACTCCTACGAGCAGTACTTC. This gives the protein CASSRGANSYEQYF.

This clonotype was found many times. The gene calls are TRBV5-6 and TRBJ1-1; no reliable D call. V shed 1 base and J shed 3 bases, with 10 bases lying between them. Germline lookup yields CDR1 SGHDT and CDR2 YYEEEE. The CDR3 is made up of 14 amino acids. The CDR3: CASSLRAIDTEAFF. In DNA, the CDR3 is TGTGCCAGCAGCTTGAGGGCCATTGACACTGAAGCTTTCTTT.